Below are 19 T cell receptor beta chains sequenced from a single sample in a study of CD8+ T cells in alopecia areata. RNA extraction and reverse transcription yielded cDNA as sequencing template. Sequenced by immunoSEQ multiplex PCR; TCRdb stores in-frame clones only, minus some. The sample shows 98,000 or so clones, 55% to 70% of them seen only once. The sequenced material came from NKG2D-low CD8+ T cells sorted from blood. All receptors come from a human donor with alopecia areata.

The chain uses TRBV20-1 and TRBJ2-5; D is ambiguous. Germline lookup yields CDR1 DFQATT and CDR2 SNEGSKA (reference sequence). This CDR3 comprises 8 residues. The V end lost 8 bases, the J end lost 5 bases, and 3 bases lay between the germline ends. CDR3 nucleotide sequence: TGCAGTTGGGAGACCCAGTACTTC. It codes for CSWETQYF.

This clone was seen a single time. This chain connects TRBV9 to TRBJ1-1; D is unclear. The CDR3 has 15 amino acids. CDR1 and CDR2 (germline): SGDLS, YYNGEE. The V and J ends lost 0 bases and 1 base respectively, with 10 bases between them. This CDR3 reads CASSVAQEWNTEAFF. The CDR3, as DNA: TGTGCCAGCAGCGTAGCCCAGGAGTGGAACACTGAAGCTTTCTTT.

This clone was counted a few times. This chain connects TRBV4-2 to TRBJ2-3; no clear D. Trimming took off 1 base at V and 3 bases at J, with 5 bases between the two ends. CDR1 and CDR2 (germline): LGHNA, YNFKEQ. The CDR3 is made up of 13 amino acids. The CDR3 loop reads CASSQVVTDTQYF. The CDR3 DNA reads as TGTGCCAGCAGCCAAGTAGTTACAGATACGCAGTATTTT.

The CDR3 DNA is TGTGCCAGCAGCGTAATGACAGGGGACCGGGAGCCGGGTTTAGGCTACACCTTC. Translation gives CASSVMTGDREPGLGYTF. The gene calls are TRBV9 and TRBJ1-2; 8 nucleotides line up with TRBD1. Germline V gene lookup returns CDR1 SGDLS and CDR2 YYNGEE. J gave up 8 bases and V 1 base, and 19 bases lay outside the gene matches. This CDR3 has 18 amino acids.

This clone has only a few counts. The chain combines TRBV7-3 with TRBJ2-2, with D hard to call. V was pared by 1 base and J by 2 bases, with 11 bases between. The CDR3 is 16 amino acids. In germline, CDR1 is SGHTA, CDR2 FQGTGA. CDR3 protein: CASSLNMALNTGELFF. The CDR3 nucleotides are TGTGCCAGCAGCTTAAACATGGCCCTAAACACCGGGGAGCTGTTTTTT.

The chain couples TRBV6-5 to TRBJ2-7, with D tentatively TRBD1 or TRBD2 (5 bases each). This CDR3 is built from 15 residues. The V gene lost 5 bases and the J gene lost 3 bases, with 17 bases spanning the gap. CDR1 is MNHEY and CDR2 is SVGAGI in the germline V gene. The CDR3 is CASSTRDGQIYEQYF. In nucleotides, the CDR3 is TGTGCCAGCAGTACACGGGACGGCCAGATCTACGAGCAGTACTTC.

The chain has TRBV7-6 and TRBJ1-4; possibly TRBD1 for D (5 bases). The CDR3 extends over 16 amino acids. Germline V gives CDR1 SGHVS, CDR2 FNYEAQ. V dropped 4 bases and J dropped 6 bases, with 18 bases sitting between them. CDR3 sequence: CASSSIPLGAHEKLFF. DNA for the CDR3: TGTGCCAGCAGCTCTATACCCCTCGGGGCTCATGAAAAACTGTTTTTT.

This sequence joins TRBV27 and TRBJ2-1; 12 bases line up with TRBD2. The CDR3 is made up of 15 amino acids. V gave up 7 bases and J gave up 7 bases; unmatched junction bases: 8. Germline V gene data show CDR1 as MNHEY and CDR2 as SMNVEV (reference sequence). The CDR3 nucleotides read TGTGCCAGCACCCTAGCGGGAGGGCCCGGGAATGAGCAGTTCTTC. The encoded protein is CASTLAGGPGNEQFF.

V usage is TRBV27 and J usage is TRBJ2-7; D call uncertain. The V gene lost 6 bases and the J gene lost 5 bases, with 11 bases spanning the gap. The CDR3 sequence is 12 residues long. CDR1 is MNHEY, CDR2 SMNVEV, per germline (reference sequence). CDR3 sequence reads: CASSNPLDEQYF. CDR3 in DNA: TGTGCCAGCAGCAATCCTTTGGACGAGCAGTACTTC.

This clone was observed once. V is TRBV27 and J is TRBJ1-5; 7 nucleotides line up with TRBD1. The germline V gene encodes CDR1 MNHEY and CDR2 SMNVEV (reference sequence). The V and J ends lost 8 bases and 5 bases, in that order; junction bases with no gene match: 6. The CDR3 spans 13 residues. CDR3 loop: CASGLDRDQPQHF. For the CDR3, the DNA is TGTGCCAGCGGCCTTGACAGGGATCAGCCCCAGCATTTT.

The V call is TRBV7-2, the J call TRBJ1-4; D is undetermined. The CDR3 is 15 residues long. CDR1 is SGHTA and CDR2 is FQGNSA in the germline V gene. Trimming stripped 0 bases from V and 6 bases from J, with 11 bases between. Here the CDR3 DNA reads TGTGCCAGCAGCTTAGCCGGACCGGCGGATGAAAAACTGTTTTTT. Its protein product is CASSLAGPADEKLFF. The full variable domain, in which reference TRBV7-2 and TRBJ1-4 provide the parts outside the CDR3, is GAGVSQSPSNKVTEKGKDVELRCDPISGHTALYWYRQSLGQGLEFLIYFQGNSAPDKSGLPSDRFSAERTGGSVSTLTIQRTQQEDSAVYLCASSLAGPADEKLFFGSGTQLSVL.

V gene TRBV5-6 combines with J gene TRBJ2-7; D unclear. In germline, CDR1 is SGHDT, CDR2 YYEEEE. This CDR3 region has 12 residues. The V gene lost 1 base and the J gene lost 10 bases, with 12 bases spanning the gap. In DNA, the CDR3 is TGTGCCAGCAGCTTGTGGGCTCGACAACAGTACTTC. It specifies CASSLWARQQYF. Full variable domain (outside the CDR3, taken from reference TRBV5-6 and TRBJ2-7): DAGVTQSPTHLIKTRGQQVTLRCSPKSGHDTVSWYQQALGQGPQFIFQYYEEEERQRGNFPDRFSGHQFPNYSSELNVNALLLGDSALYLCASSLWARQQYFGPGTRLTVT.

This clone occurred a few times. This rearrangement joins TRBV27 to TRBJ2-7, with D maybe TRBD2 (6 bases). The V end was cut by 6 bases, the J end by 0 bases, with 15 bases between. This CDR3 region has 15 residues. CDR1 and CDR2 (germline): MNHEY, SMNVEV (reference sequence). The CDR3 sequence: CASSPGGSTSYEQYF. The CDR3 nucleotides are TGTGCCAGCAGCCCCGGAGGGTCGACCTCCTACGAGCAGTACTTC.

Turning to this clone: The sample has other DNA sequences that encode this CDR3 too. The V call is TRBV29-1, the J call TRBJ2-7; TRBD2 matches at 14 bases. V lost 0 bases to trimming and J lost 4 bases; unmatched junction nucleotides: 2. The CDR3 runs 15 residues. Germline CDR1 reads SQVTM; CDR2 reads ANQGSEA. Written as DNA, the CDR3 is TGCAGCGTTGAAGATGGGACTAGCGGGAGTTACGAGCAGTACTTC. As protein: CSVEDGTSGSYEQYF.

The rearrangement uses TRBV19 and TRBJ2-7, with TRBD2 identical over 7 bases. The germline CDR1 and CDR2 sequences are LNHDA and SQIVND (reference sequence). This CDR3 has 15 residues. J gave up 2 bases and V 2 bases, and 6 bases lay outside the gene matches. The CDR3, as DNA: TGTGCCAGTAGTATATCCCTAGCGGAACCCTACGAGCAGTACTTC. Its protein product is CASSISLAEPYEQYF.

The chain recombines TRBV13 with TRBJ2-3; 9 bases map to TRBD2. The V segment lost 0 bases and the J segment 2 bases; nucleotides outside the gene matches: 3. Germline CDR1 reads PRHDT; CDR2 reads FYEKMQ (reference sequence). This CDR3 spans 16 amino acids. The CDR3 spells CASSLGREGFTDTQYF. Here the CDR3 DNA reads TGTGCCAGCAGCTTAGGGCGGGAGGGTTTCACAGATACGCAGTATTTT.

This clone was observed a handful of times. This chain uses TRBV9 with TRBJ2-1; D is perhaps TRBD2 (5 bases). The CDR3 consists of 15 residues. With 3 bases removed from V and 1 base from J, the gap between germline ends came to 11 bases. The germline CDR1 and CDR2 sequences are SGDLS and YYNGEE. The CDR3 spells CASSGTVASYNEQFF. CDR3 coding DNA: TGTGCCAGCAGCGGGACTGTAGCGTCCTACAATGAGCAGTTCTTC.

V is TRBV19 and J is TRBJ2-6; no firm D call. This CDR3 region has 14 residues. The V gene's germline CDR1 is LNHDA and CDR2 SQIVND (reference sequence). Between the trimmed V and J ends, which lost 1 base and 1 base, there was a span of 2 bases. This CDR3 is CASSIVSGANVLTF. The CDR3 DNA reads TGTGCCAGTAGTATAGTTTCTGGGGCCAACGTCCTGACTTTC.

The CDR3 loop reads CASSLLPVYEQYF. CDR3 nucleotides: TGTGCCAGCAGCCTTCTCCCCGTCTACGAGCAGTACTTC. The genes are TRBV28 and TRBJ2-7; no clear D. Germline lookup yields CDR1 MDHEN and CDR2 SYDVKM. V gave up 6 bases and J gave up 3 bases, with 12 bases separating them. This CDR3 contains 13 residues.